Included here is one TCR beta chain sequence, with context. Its specificity is not known. This CDR3 contains 15 residues. Germline CDR1 is MNHNS and CDR2 is SASEGT. These data come from a study of T cells expressing NK-cell markers. Across the study: Underlying the TCR beta repertoires were sorted CD3+CD56+NKG2C+, CD3+CD56+NKG2C- and CD3+CD56-NKG2C+ T cells. Overall study findings and caveats: Dominant NKG2C+ clonotypes were found to form about 1.0-8% of CD8+ T cells in six donors.

TCRdb processed the 5' RACE reads again and assigns one entry to each CDR3 protein, with no DNA. The sample table includes 250,000 or so distinct CDR3 sequences. The sample was blood T cells: a sorted CD56 or NKG2C T cell subset, CD4+ or CD8+ T cells, or bulk PBMC T cells (not recorded which). The chain carries TRBV6-1 and TRBJ1-1; no DNA is available, so the TRBD1 call from TCRdb remains unchecked. The source is a woman aged 18 to 69 in good health. The CDR3 loop is CASSQKGTGNTEAFF.